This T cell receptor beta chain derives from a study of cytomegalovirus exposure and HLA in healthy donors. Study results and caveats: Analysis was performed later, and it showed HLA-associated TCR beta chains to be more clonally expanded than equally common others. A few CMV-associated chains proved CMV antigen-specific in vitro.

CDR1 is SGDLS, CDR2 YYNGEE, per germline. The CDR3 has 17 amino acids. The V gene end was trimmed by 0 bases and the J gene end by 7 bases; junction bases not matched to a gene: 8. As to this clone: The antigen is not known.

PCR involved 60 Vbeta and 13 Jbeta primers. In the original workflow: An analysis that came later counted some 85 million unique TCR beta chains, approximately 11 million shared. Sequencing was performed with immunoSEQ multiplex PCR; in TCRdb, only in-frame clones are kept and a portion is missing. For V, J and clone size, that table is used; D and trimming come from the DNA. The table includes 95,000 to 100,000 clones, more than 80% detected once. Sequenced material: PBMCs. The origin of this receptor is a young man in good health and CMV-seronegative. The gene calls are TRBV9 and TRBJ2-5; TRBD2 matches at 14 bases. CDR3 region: CASSVGGLAGEIGTQYF. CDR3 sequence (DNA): TGTGCCAGCAGCGTAGGGGGACTAGCGGGAGAAATTGGGACCCAGTACTTC.